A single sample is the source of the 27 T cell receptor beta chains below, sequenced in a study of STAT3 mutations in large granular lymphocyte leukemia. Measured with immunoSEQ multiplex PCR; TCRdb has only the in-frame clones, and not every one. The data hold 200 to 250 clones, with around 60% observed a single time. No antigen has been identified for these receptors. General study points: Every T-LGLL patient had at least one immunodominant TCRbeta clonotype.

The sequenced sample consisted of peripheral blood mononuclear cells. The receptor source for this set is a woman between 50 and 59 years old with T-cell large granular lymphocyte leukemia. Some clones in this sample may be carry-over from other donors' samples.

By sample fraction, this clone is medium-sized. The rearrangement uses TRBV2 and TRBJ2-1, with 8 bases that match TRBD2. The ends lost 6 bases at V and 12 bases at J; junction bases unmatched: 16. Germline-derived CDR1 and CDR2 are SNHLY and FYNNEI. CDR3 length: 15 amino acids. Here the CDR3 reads CASSDLAGMLGRQFF. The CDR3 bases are TGTGCCAGCAGCGACCTAGCGGGTATGCTCGGTCGGCAGTTCTTC.

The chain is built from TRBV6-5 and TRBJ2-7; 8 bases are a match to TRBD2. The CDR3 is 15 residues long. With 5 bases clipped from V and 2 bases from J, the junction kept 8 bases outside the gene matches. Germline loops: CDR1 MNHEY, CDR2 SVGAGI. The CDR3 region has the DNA TGTGCCAGCAGTACTGGGGCGGGAGGCCCCTACGAGCAGTACTTC. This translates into CASSTGAGGPYEQYF.

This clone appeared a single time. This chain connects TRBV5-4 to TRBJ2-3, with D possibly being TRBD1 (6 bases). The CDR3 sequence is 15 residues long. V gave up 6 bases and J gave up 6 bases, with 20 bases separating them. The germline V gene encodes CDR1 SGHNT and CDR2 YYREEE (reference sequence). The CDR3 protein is CASNDGQQLGDTQYF. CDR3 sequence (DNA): TGTGCCAGCAACGATGGACAGCAGCTGGGGGATACGCAGTATTTT.

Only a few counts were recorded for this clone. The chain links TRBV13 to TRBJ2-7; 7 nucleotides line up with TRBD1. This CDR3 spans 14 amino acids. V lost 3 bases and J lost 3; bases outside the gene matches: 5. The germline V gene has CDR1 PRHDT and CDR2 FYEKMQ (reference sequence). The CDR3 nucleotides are TGTGCCAGCAGCTTTCCGGGACAGATCTACGAGCAGTACTTC. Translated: CASSFPGQIYEQYF. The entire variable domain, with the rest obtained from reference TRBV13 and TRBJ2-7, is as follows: AAGVIQSPRHLIKEKRETATLKCYPIPRHDTVYWYQQGPGQDPQFLISFYEKMQSDKGSIPDRFSAQQFSDYHSELNMSSLELGDSALYFCASSFPGQIYEQYFGPGTRLTVT.

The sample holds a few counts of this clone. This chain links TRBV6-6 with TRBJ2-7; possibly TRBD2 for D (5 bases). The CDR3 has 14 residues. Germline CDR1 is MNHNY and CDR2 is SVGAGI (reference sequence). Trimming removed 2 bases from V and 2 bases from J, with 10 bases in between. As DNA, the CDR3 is TGTGCCAGCAGTTACGAGGTGGGAGCCTACGAGCAGTACTTC. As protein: CASSYEVGAYEQYF.

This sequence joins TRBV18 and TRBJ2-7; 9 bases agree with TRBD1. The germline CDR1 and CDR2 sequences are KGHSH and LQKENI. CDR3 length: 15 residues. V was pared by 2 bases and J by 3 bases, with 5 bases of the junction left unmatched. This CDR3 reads CASSPKDRGGYEQYF. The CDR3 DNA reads TGTGCCAGCTCACCAAAGGACAGGGGAGGCTACGAGCAGTACTTC. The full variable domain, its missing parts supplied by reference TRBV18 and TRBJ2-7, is NAGVMQNPRHLVRRRGQEARLRCSPMKGHSHVYWYRQLPEEGLKFMVYLQKENIIDESGMPKERFSAEFPKEGPSILRIQQVVRGDSAAYFCASSPKDRGGYEQYFGPGTRLTVT.

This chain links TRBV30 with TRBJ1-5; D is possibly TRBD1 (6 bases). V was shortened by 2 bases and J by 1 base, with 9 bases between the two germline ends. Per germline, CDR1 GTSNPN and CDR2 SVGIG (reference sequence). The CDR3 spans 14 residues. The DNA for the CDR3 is TGTGCCTGGAGTCGGGGGCGGAGCAATCAGCCCCAGCATTTT. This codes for CAWSRGRSNQPQHF.

CDR3: CASSPVPGQPDSNYGYTF. CDR3 nucleotide sequence: TGTGCCAGCTCACCAGTACCGGGACAGCCCGATAGTAACTATGGCTACACCTTC. This chain joins TRBV18 and TRBJ1-2; 7 nucleotides agree with TRBD1. In germline, CDR1 is KGHSH, CDR2 LQKENI. This CDR3 is built from 18 residues. The trim removed 2 bases at V and 1 base at J, leaving 13 bases unmatched. The variable domain in full, with the rest retrieved from reference TRBV18 and TRBJ1-2, is NAGVMQNPRHLVRRRGQEARLRCSPMKGHSHVYWYRQLPEEGLKFMVYLQKENIIDESGMPKERFSAEFPKEGPSILRIQQVVRGDSAAYFCASSPVPGQPDSNYGYTFGSGTRLTVV.

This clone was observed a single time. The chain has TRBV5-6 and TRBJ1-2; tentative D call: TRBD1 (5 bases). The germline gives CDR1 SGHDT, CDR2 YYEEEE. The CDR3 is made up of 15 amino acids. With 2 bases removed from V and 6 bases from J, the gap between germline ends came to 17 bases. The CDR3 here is CASSLDLAGLHGYTF. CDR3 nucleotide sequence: TGTGCCAGCAGCTTAGATCTGGCAGGGCTACATGGCTACACCTTC.

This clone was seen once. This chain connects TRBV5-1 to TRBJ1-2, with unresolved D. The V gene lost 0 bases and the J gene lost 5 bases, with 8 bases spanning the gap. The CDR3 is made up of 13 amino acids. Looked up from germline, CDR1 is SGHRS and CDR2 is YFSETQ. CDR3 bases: TGCGCCAGCAGCTTGGATCCGGGATATGGCTACACCTTC. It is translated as CASSLDPGYGYTF. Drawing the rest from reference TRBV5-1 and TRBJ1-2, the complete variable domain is KAGVTQTPRYLIKTRGQQVTLSCSPISGHRSVSWYQQTPGQGLQFLFEYFSETQRNKGNFPGRFSGRQFSNSRSEMNVSTLELGDSALYLCASSLDPGYGYTFGSGTRLTVV.

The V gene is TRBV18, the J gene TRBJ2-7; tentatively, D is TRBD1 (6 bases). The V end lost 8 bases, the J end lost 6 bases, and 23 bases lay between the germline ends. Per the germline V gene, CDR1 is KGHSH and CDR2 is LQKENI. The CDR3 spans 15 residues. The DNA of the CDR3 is TGTGCCAGCCGATACCAAGGGGGAAGAGGCGGCGAGCAGTACTTC. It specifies CASRYQGGRGGEQYF. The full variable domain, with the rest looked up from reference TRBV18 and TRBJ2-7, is NAGVMQNPRHLVRRRGQEARLRCSPMKGHSHVYWYRQLPEEGLKFMVYLQKENIIDESGMPKERFSAEFPKEGPSILRIQQVVRGDSAAYFCASRYQGGRGGEQYFGPGTRLTVT.

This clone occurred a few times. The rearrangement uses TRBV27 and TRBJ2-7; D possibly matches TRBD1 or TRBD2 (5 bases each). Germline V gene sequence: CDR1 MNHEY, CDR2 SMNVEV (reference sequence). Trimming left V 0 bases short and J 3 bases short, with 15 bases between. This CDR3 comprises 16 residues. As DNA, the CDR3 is TGTGCCAGCAGTTTATCATCAACGGGGCAGGGCTACGAGCAGTACTTC. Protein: CASSLSSTGQGYEQYF.

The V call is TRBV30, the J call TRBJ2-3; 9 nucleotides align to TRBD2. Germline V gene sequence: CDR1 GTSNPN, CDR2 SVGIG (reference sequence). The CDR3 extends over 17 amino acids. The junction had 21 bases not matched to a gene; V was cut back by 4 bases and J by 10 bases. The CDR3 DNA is TGTGCCTGGACCCAAGGCAGTTGGCGGGAGGGCCTGGGGGCGCAGTATTTT. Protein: CAWTQGSWREGLGAQYF. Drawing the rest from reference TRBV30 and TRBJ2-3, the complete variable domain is SQTIHQWPATLVQPVGSPLSLECTVEGTSNPNLYWYRQAAGRGLQLLFYSVGIGQISSEVPQNLSASRPQDRQFILSSKKLLLSDSGFYLCAWTQGSWREGLGAQYFGPGTRLTVL.

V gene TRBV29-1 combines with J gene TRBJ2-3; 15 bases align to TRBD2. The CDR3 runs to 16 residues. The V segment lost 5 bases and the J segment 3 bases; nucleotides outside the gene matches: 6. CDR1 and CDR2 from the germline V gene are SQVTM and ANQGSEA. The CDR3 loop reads CSVSGLAGGGTDTQYF. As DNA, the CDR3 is TGCAGCGTTTCCGGACTAGCGGGAGGGGGGACAGATACGCAGTATTTT.

Written as DNA, the CDR3 is TGCGCCAGCGGTCCGGGGGGGCCCCCCTACGAGCAGTACTTC. This translates into CASGPGGPPYEQYF. This sequence joins TRBV5-1 and TRBJ2-7; 8 nucleotides match TRBD2. J lost 2 bases, V lost 7 bases, and 8 bases had no gene match. This CDR3 has 14 amino acids. The germline V gene encodes CDR1 SGHRS and CDR2 YFSETQ.

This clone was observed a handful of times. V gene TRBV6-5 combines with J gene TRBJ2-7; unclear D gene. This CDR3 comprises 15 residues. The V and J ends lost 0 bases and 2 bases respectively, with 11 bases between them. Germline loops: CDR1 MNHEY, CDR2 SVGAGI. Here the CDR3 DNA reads TGTGCCAGCAGTTACTCAAGAGACACAACCTACGAGCAGTACTTC. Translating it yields CASSYSRDTTYEQYF.

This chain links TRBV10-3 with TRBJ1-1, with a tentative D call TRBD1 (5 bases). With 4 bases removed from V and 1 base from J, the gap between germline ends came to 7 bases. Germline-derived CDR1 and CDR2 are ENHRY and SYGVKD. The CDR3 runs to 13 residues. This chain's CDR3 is CAISVRENTEAFF. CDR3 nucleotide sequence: TGTGCCATCAGTGTCAGGGAGAACACTGAAGCTTTCTTT.

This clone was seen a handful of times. CDR3 bases: TGTGCCAGCAGCTTGGGGACTATGCCTTTCACAGATACGCAGTATTTT. It is translated as CASSLGTMPFTDTQYF. This rearrangement joins TRBV7-9 to TRBJ2-3; 7 nucleotides align to TRBD2. Germline assignment: CDR1 SEHNR and CDR2 FQNEAQ (reference sequence). The V segment lost 3 bases and the J segment 2 bases; nucleotides outside the gene matches: 8. The CDR3 sequence is 16 residues long.

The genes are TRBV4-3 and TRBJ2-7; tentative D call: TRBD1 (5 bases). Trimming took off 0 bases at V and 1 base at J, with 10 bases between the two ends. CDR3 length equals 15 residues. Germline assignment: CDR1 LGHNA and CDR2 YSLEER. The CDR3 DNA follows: TGCGCCAGCAGCCAAGATTTCGCAGGGTCCTACGAGCAGTACTTC. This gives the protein CASSQDFAGSYEQYF.

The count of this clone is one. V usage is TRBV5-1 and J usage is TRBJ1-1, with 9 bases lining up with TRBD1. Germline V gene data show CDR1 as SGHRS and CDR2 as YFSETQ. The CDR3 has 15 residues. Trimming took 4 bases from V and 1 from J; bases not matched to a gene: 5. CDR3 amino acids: CASSPGTGRNTEAFF. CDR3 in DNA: TGCGCCAGCAGCCCAGGGACAGGGAGGAACACTGAAGCTTTCTTT. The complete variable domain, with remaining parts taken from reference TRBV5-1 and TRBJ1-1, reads KAGVTQTPRYLIKTRGQQVTLSCSPISGHRSVSWYQQTPGQGLQFLFEYFSETQRNKGNFPGRFSGRQFSNSRSEMNVSTLELGDSALYLCASSPGTGRNTEAFFGQGTRLTVV.

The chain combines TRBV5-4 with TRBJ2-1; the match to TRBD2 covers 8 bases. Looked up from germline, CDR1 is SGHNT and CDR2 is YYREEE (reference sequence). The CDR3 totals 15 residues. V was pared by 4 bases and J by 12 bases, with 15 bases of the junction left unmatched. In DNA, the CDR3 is TGTGCCAGCAGCGACCTAGCGGGTATGCTCGGTCGGCAGTTCTTC. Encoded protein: CASSDLAGMLGRQFF. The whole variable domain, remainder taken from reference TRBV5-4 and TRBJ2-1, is ETGVTQSPTHLIKTRGQQVTLRCSSQSGHNTVSWYQQALGQGPQFIFQYYREEENGRGNFPPRFSGLQFPNYSSELNVNALELDDSALYLCASSDLAGMLGRQFFGPGTRLTVL.

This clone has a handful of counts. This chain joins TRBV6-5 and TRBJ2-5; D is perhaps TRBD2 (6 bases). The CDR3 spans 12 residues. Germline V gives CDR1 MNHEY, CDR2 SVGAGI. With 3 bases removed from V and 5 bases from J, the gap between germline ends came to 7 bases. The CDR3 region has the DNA TGTGCCAGCAGTTATCGGGGGGAGACCCAGTACTTC. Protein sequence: CASSYRGETQYF.

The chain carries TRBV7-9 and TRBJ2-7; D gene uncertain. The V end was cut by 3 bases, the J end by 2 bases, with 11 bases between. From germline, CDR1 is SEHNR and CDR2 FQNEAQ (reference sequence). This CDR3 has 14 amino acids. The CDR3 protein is CASSLSRTAYEQYF. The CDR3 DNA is TGTGCCAGCAGCTTGAGTCGGACCGCCTACGAGCAGTACTTC. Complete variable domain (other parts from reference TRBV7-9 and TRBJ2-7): DTGVSQNPRHKITKRGQNVTFRCDPISEHNRLYWYRQTLGQGPEFLTYFQNEAQLEKSRLLSDRFSAERPKGSFSTLEIQRTEQGDSAMYLCASSLSRTAYEQYFGPGTRLTVT.

The CDR3 bases are TGCAGCGTTGGCCAAACCTCGTACGAGCAGTACTTC. Translating gives CSVGQTSYEQYF. V gene TRBV29-1 combines with J gene TRBJ2-7; D is uncertain. The germline V gene encodes CDR1 SQVTM and CDR2 ANQGSEA. The length of the CDR3 is 12 residues. Trimming left V 4 bases short and J 4 bases short, with 11 bases between.

In nucleotides, the CDR3 is TGTGCCAGCAGTTTAAGGGCGTCGAGCTCCTACGAGCAGTACTTC. Amino acid sequence: CASSLRASSSYEQYF. This chain links TRBV27 with TRBJ2-7; unclear D gene. With 2 bases removed from V and 0 bases from J, the gap between germline ends came to 11 bases. The CDR3 contains 15 residues. CDR1 and CDR2 from the germline V gene are MNHEY and SMNVEV (reference sequence).

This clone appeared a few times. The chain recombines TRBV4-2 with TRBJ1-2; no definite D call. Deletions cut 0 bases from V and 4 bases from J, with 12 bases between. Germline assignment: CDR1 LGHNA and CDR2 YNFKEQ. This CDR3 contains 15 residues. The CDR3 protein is CASSQEEAIIYGYTF. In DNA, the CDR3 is TGTGCCAGCAGCCAAGAGGAAGCCATCATCTATGGCTACACCTTC.

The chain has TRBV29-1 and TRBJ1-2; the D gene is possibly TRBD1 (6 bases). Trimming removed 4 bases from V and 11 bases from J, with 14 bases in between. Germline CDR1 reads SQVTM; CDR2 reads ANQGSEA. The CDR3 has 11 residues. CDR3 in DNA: TGCAGCGTTGGCGAACAGGGTGTTTACACCTTC. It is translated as CSVGEQGVYTF.